Following are 4 T cell receptor beta chains from one sample sequenced in a study of CD8+ T cells in alopecia areata. Reverse transcribed after extraction, RNA yielded cDNA as the sequencing template. The method was immunoSEQ multiplex PCR; TCRdb's version includes in-frame clones alone and lacks a portion of them. In the table there are around 5,900 clones, around two thirds of which are singletons. Treatment reported: oral pan-JAK inhibitor, 5-10 mg twice daily. Peripheral blood, together with lesional scalp punch biopsies, was collected from alopecia areata patients. The sequences come from skin, collected around week 31, from a patient treated with tofacitinib. These TCRs come from a human donor with alopecia areata.

The V and J genes are TRBV2 and TRBJ2-7, with 7 nucleotides matching TRBD1. The germline V gene encodes CDR1 SNHLY and CDR2 FYNNEI. This CDR3 comprises 15 residues. V lost 6 bases and J lost 0; bases outside the gene matches: 8. In DNA form, the CDR3 reads TGTGCCAGCAGCGGGCGACAGGGAAGCTCCTACGAGCAGTACTTC. This codes for CASSGRQGSSYEQYF.

The CDR3 sequence is CASSQGGLAGVYNEQFF. CDR3 sequence (DNA): TGCGCCAGCAGCCAAGGAGGACTAGCGGGAGTATACAATGAGCAGTTCTTC. V usage is TRBV4-1 and J usage is TRBJ2-1; 13 bases are a match to TRBD2. The CDR3 is made up of 17 amino acids. Unmatched junction bases numbered 4, after V lost 1 base and J lost 4 bases. Germline V lookup: CDR1 MGHRA, CDR2 YSYEKL.

The chain carries TRBV2 and TRBJ2-1; the match to TRBD1 covers 10 bases. J lost 6 bases, V lost 6 bases, and 8 bases had no gene match. CDR1 and CDR2 (germline): SNHLY, FYNNEI. This CDR3 has 15 residues. CDR3 nucleotides: TGTGCCAGCAGAAGGGACAGGGGAATAGGCAATGAGCAGTTCTTC. This gives the protein CASRRDRGIGNEQFF.

The genes are TRBV7-8 and TRBJ2-6, with 11 bases fitting TRBD2. The germline V gene has CDR1 SGHVS and CDR2 FQNEAQ. The CDR3 runs 17 residues. Germline trimming cut 2 bases from V and 1 base from J; bases unmatched to any gene: 1. The CDR3 coding sequence is TGTGCCAGCAGCTTACTAGCGGGAGGTTCTGGGGCCAACGTCCTGACTTTC. This gives the protein CASSLLAGGSGANVLTF.